The 22 T cell receptor beta chains below come from one sample, sequenced in a study of identical twins. MiXCR was run by TCRdb on the 5' RACE reads, yielding one entry per CDR3 protein. The data contain roughly 1,500,000 distinct CDR3 sequences, under 35% of them singletons. Specimen: cord blood. The origin of the receptors is a newborn girl in good health.

In its sample, this clonotype was seen a few times. The V and J genes are TRBV10-3 and TRBJ1-4; possible D gene TRBD1, 6 bases. The germline CDR1 and CDR2 sequences are ENHRY and SYGVKD. V lost 2 bases to trimming and J lost 7 bases, with 11 bases between them. The CDR3 has 14 amino acids. The CDR3 loop reads CAISEGGRGEKLFF. CDR3 bases: TGTGCCATCAGTGAGGGGGGGCGGGGTGAAAAACTGTTTTTT.

Concerning this clonotype: A much larger clone differs from this one at a single base, so this may be a read error. The V and J genes are TRBV3-1 and TRBJ2-1; D not certain. This CDR3 has 13 amino acids. Trimming removed 4 bases at V and 7 bases at J, with 11 bases between. CDR1 is LGHDT and CDR2 is YNNKEL in the germline V gene (reference sequence). The CDR3 region is CASSPPHLNEQFF. The CDR3 DNA follows: TGTGCCAGCAGCCCCCCCCATTTAAATGAGCAGTTCTTC.

This clonotype was picked up a small number of times. The J gene is TRBJ2-7, the V gene TRBV20-1; D is perhaps TRBD2 (6 bases). This CDR3 contains 21 residues. Trimming removed 0 bases from V and 3 bases from J, with 33 bases in between. The germline V gene has CDR1 DFQATT and CDR2 SNEGSKA (reference sequence). This chain's CDR3 is CSARDLPGRGIVEGRIYEQYF. For the CDR3, the DNA is TGCAGTGCTAGAGATCTTCCTGGACGCGGAATAGTGGAGGGCCGAATCTACGAGCAGTACTTC.

Many counts were recorded for this clonotype. This chain uses TRBV12-3 or TRBV12-4 with TRBJ2-7, with D possibly TRBD2 on 6 matching bases. The ends were cut back, 5 bases at V and 0 bases at J, with 14 bases in the middle. The CDR3 has 15 residues. CDR3 nucleotide sequence: TGTGCCAGCAGTCCAGGCGGGACCTTCTCCTACGAGCAGTACTTC. It specifies CASSPGGTFSYEQYF.

This chain uses TRBV6-2 or TRBV6-3 with TRBJ2-5; 8 nucleotides align to TRBD2. The DNA matches TRBJ2-7 better at its end, which makes the J call doubtful. Looked up from germline, CDR1 is MNHEY and CDR2 is SVGEGT. CDR3 length equals 15 residues. The CDR3 here is CASSYSSGGLYEQYF. CDR3 DNA: TGTGCCAGCAGTTACTCGAGCGGGGGTCTATACGAGCAGTACTTC.

The rearrangement links TRBV12-3 or TRBV12-4 to TRBJ2-7; a weak D match, TRBD2 (5 bases). This CDR3 has 16 amino acids. V lost 4 bases to trimming and J lost 1 base, with 17 bases between them. This CDR3 reads CASSSPGGAKSYEQYF. The DNA for the CDR3 is TGTGCCAGCAGTTCTCCCGGAGGTGCCAAGTCCTACGAGCAGTACTTC.

The CDR3 DNA sequence: TGCGCCAGCAGCCCCCGTCCGGGACGTCCTAGCACAGATACGCAGTATTTT. Its protein product is CASSPRPGRPSTDTQYF. The J gene is TRBJ2-3, the V gene TRBV5-1, with D perhaps TRBD1 or TRBD2 (5 bases each). V was cut by 4 bases and J by 0 bases, with 18 bases left in between. Per germline, CDR1 SGHRS and CDR2 YFSETQ. The CDR3 runs to 17 residues.

This clonotype came up a few times. J is TRBJ2-7 and V is TRBV12-3 or TRBV12-4, with D tentatively TRBD1 (6 bases). The CDR3 is 16 residues long. The V and J ends lost 2 bases and 3 bases respectively, with 17 bases between them. In nucleotides, the CDR3 is TGTGCCAGCAGTTTATCGGGCAGGGGTAAAGACTACGAGCAGTACTTC. Amino acids: CASSLSGRGKDYEQYF.

This clonotype turned up a few times. The chain links TRBV2 to TRBJ2-4; the D is unclear. The V gene lost 3 bases and the J gene lost 0 bases, with 12 bases spanning the gap. Per germline, CDR1 SNHLY and CDR2 FYNNEI. CDR3 size: 16 residues. As DNA, the CDR3 is TGTGCCAGCAGTGACGCCGCAACAGTAGCCAAAAACATTCAGTACTTC. Translated: CASSDAATVAKNIQYF.

This clonotype has more than one count but fewer than ten. This chain links TRBV20-1 with TRBJ2-1, with 8 bases identical to TRBD2. Unmatched junction bases numbered 14, after V lost 6 bases and J lost 7 bases. Germline CDR1 reads DFQATT; CDR2 reads SNEGSKA (reference sequence). The length of the CDR3 is 15 residues. The CDR3 is CSASSGTRTENEQFF. In DNA, the CDR3 is TGCAGTGCGTCCTCCGGGACTAGAACCGAGAATGAGCAGTTCTTC.

This clonotype was detected only a few times. The chain combines TRBV20-1 with TRBJ2-1; TRBD2 agrees at 7 bases. The V segment lost 2 bases and the J segment 0 bases; nucleotides outside the gene matches: 10. Germline V lookup: CDR1 DFQATT, CDR2 SNEGSKA (reference sequence). The CDR3 consists of 17 residues. The CDR3 nucleotides are TGCAGTGCTAGAACCTCAGTGCGGGGGAGCTCCTACAATGAGCAGTTCTTC. It is translated as CSARTSVRGSSYNEQFF.

The CDR3 coding sequence is TGTGCCAGCAGCTTAGCGGCAGGCCGCGAGCAGTACTTC. Translation: CASSLAAGREQYF. The chain uses TRBV7-2 and TRBJ2-5; D call uncertain. Near its end, the DNA agrees better with TRBJ2-7, so the J call may be wrong. CDR3 length: 13 amino acids. Germline CDR1 reads SGHTA; CDR2 reads FQGNSA.

The J gene is TRBJ1-5, the V gene TRBV7-8; TRBD1 matches 7 bases. The V gene end was trimmed by 5 bases and the J gene end by 0 bases; junction bases not matched to a gene: 4. The germline CDR1 and CDR2 sequences are SGHVS and FQNEAQ. The CDR3 length is 15 residues. The CDR3: CASSGTVYSNQPQHF. The DNA of the CDR3 is TGTGCCAGCAGCGGGACAGTTTATAGCAATCAGCCCCAGCATTTT. The full variable domain, rest sourced from reference TRBV7-8 and TRBJ1-5, is GAGVSQSPRYKVAKRGQDVALRCDPISGHVSLFWYQQALGQGPEFLTYFQNEAQLDKSGLPSDRFFAERPEGSVSTLKIQRTQQEDSAVYLCASSGTVYSNQPQHFGDGTRLSIL.

Remarks on this clonotype: The junction does not match germline at one end; this may be a read error. This rearrangement joins TRBV4-1 to TRBJ2-1; 11 bases fit TRBD2. Germline V CDR1 and CDR2: MGHRA, YSYEKL. The CDR3 is 15 amino acids. CDR3: CPSSQLGLAVNEQFF. The CDR3 DNA sequence: TGCCCCAGCAGCCAACTGGGACTAGCGGTCAATGAGCAGTTCTTC.

This clonotype was seen at least ten times. The J gene is TRBJ1-2, the V gene TRBV7-2; D is possibly TRBD1 (5 bases). Germline-derived CDR1 and CDR2 are SGHTA and FQGNSA. This CDR3 comprises 13 residues. Trimming left V 5 bases short and J 0 bases short, with 7 bases between. CDR3 DNA: TGTGCCAGCAGCCGACAGTCTAACTATGGCTACACCTTC. This gives the protein CASSRQSNYGYTF.

This clonotype was counted only a few times. V is TRBV20-1 and J is TRBJ2-5; D assignment may be TRBD1 or TRBD2 (7 bases each). This CDR3 comprises 19 residues. The germline CDR1 and CDR2 sequences are DFQATT and SNEGSKA (reference sequence). The germline V and J ends were trimmed by 3 bases and 5 bases, with 31 bases remaining between them. The CDR3 DNA sequence: TGCAGTGCTAGTGGGGGGGGCTATAGGAGACAGGGAGGGGTGGAGACCCAGTACTTC. This encodes CSASGGGYRRQGGVETQYF.

CDR3 DNA sequence: TGTGCCAGCAGTAATCACAGGGGTACTCAGCCCCAGCATTTT. This translates into CASSNHRGTQPQHF. The chain joins TRBV12-3 or TRBV12-4 to TRBJ1-5; 7 bases line up with TRBD1. Losses at the gene ends were 5 bases for V and 6 bases for J; bases not matched to a gene: 7. The CDR3 has 14 residues.

The CDR3 here is CSVSRRQGEGEAFF. CDR3 sequence (DNA): TGCAGCGTCAGCCGTCGGCAGGGGGAAGGTGAAGCTTTCTTT. The chain carries TRBV29-1 and TRBJ1-1, with 7 bases lining up with TRBD1. CDR3 length equals 14 residues. CDR1 is SQVTM, CDR2 ANQGSEA, per germline. The V segment lost 6 bases and the J segment 7 bases; nucleotides outside the gene matches: 14.

The CDR3 DNA follows: TGTGCCAGCAGTAGACAGGGACTGAGAGCCAAAAACATTCAGTACTTC. Encoded protein: CASSRQGLRAKNIQYF. The chain combines TRBV6-1 with TRBJ2-4, with TRBD1 as a possible D gene (7 bases). Germline V gene lookup returns CDR1 MNHNS and CDR2 SASEGT. This CDR3 is 16 amino acids long. The V end was cut by 5 bases, the J end by 0 bases, with 14 bases between.

This clonotype occurred many times. V is TRBV5-1 and J is TRBJ2-3; TRBD1 agrees at 7 bases. CDR1 SGHRS and CDR2 YFSETQ come from the germline V gene. The CDR3 runs to 15 residues. The V segment lost 9 bases and the J segment 6 bases; nucleotides outside the gene matches: 16. CDR3 loop: CAILFRTGPLDTQYF. CDR3 DNA sequence: TGCGCCATCCTCTTTAGGACAGGTCCGTTGGATACGCAGTATTTT. Based on the CDR3 plus reference TRBV5-1 and TRBJ2-3, the full variable domain is KAGVTQTPRYLIKTRGQQVTLSCSPISGHRSVSWYQQTPGQGLQFLFEYFSETQRNKGNFPGRFSGRQFSNSRSEMNVSTLELGDSALYLCAILFRTGPLDTQYFGPGTRLTVL.

This clonotype appeared once. The rearrangement joins TRBV6-1 to TRBJ2-5; 12 bases are a match to TRBD2. Germline-derived CDR1 and CDR2 are MNHNS and SASEGT. The CDR3 extends over 18 amino acids. Trimming cost V 5 bases and J 11 bases; bases outside gene matches: 21. Written as DNA, the CDR3 is TGTGCCAGCAGTCCAAGACTAGCGGGAGTCTCGAACTACAATGAGCAGTACTTC. This codes for CASSPRLAGVSNYNEQYF.

The J gene is TRBJ2-1, the V gene TRBV6-6; TRBD2 might be the D (5 bases). Germline V gives CDR1 MNHNY, CDR2 SVGAGI (reference sequence). CDR3 length: 14 amino acids. V lost 2 bases to trimming and J lost 9 bases, with 14 bases between them. CDR3 DNA sequence: TGTGCCAGCAGTTACGAGCGGCTAGGCACTGAGCAGTTCTTC. Amino acid sequence: CASSYERLGTEQFF.